This passage covers 8 T cell receptor beta chains from one sample sequenced in a study of OX40 agonist ivuxolimab in advanced cancers. The library was produced with the immunoSEQ multiplex PCR assay. TCRdb took this table from immuneACCESS and kept in-frame rearrangements with V and J called. Such tables lack part of the clones; where checked against another copy, unresolved V genes explain under half of the gap, and the rest is unexplained. The sample includes about 110,000 clones, with 75% to 95% observed a single time. Around 0.7% of the sample rests with the top ten. This specimen was CD4+ or CD8+ T cells sorted from blood, taken in a trial of the OX40 agonist ivuxolimab. These TCRs come from an adult with an advanced solid tumor such as melanoma, head and neck, liver or kidney cancer.

The V gene is TRBV6-5, the J gene TRBJ1-2; D not certain. This CDR3 comprises 12 residues. Trimming took off 5 bases at V and 5 bases at J, with 9 bases between the two ends. The germline V gene encodes CDR1 MNHEY and CDR2 SVGAGI. DNA for the CDR3: TGTGCCAGCAGTACCGGACTGTATGGCTACACCTTC. Translating it yields CASSTGLYGYTF.

The chain has TRBV5-1 and TRBJ2-3; 8 positions agree with TRBD2. The CDR3 runs to 18 residues. V shed 0 bases and J 4 bases; nucleotides not matched to a gene: 13. The germline V gene has CDR1 SGHRS and CDR2 YFSETQ. Here the CDR3 reads CASSLDGRATDGPDTQYF. The CDR3, as DNA: TGCGCCAGCAGCTTGGACGGGAGGGCCACCGATGGTCCAGATACGCAGTATTTT.

This chain links TRBV9 with TRBJ2-6; D is unresolved. Per germline, CDR1 SGDLS and CDR2 YYNGEE. The CDR3 spans 15 residues. V was clipped by 7 bases and J by 0 bases, with 11 bases between them. CDR3 DNA: TGTGCCAGCGGGTCCAGGATCTCTGGGGCCAACGTCCTGACTTTC. It specifies CASGSRISGANVLTF.

The chain employs TRBV29-1 and TRBJ1-1; D might be TRBD1 (6 bases). This CDR3 spans 13 amino acids. Trimming took 5 bases from V and 3 from J, leaving 13 bases between them. Germline V gene sequence: CDR1 SQVTM, CDR2 ANQGSEA. As DNA, the CDR3 is TGCAGCGTTAACAGGGAATGGGACACTGAAGCTTTCTTT. It codes for CSVNREWDTEAFF.

V usage is TRBV11-2 and J usage is TRBJ1-2, with TRBD1 matching over 10 bases. Trimming cost V 5 bases and J 3 bases; bases outside gene matches: 6. Germline lookup yields CDR1 SGHAT and CDR2 FQNNGV. The CDR3 runs 15 residues. The chain's CDR3 is CASSPRTGGYYGYTF. DNA of the CDR3: TGTGCCAGCAGCCCCCGGACAGGGGGATACTATGGCTACACCTTC.

This clone was counted between two and nine times. The chain joins TRBV5-3 to TRBJ2-5; unclear D gene. TRBV5-3 belongs to the ORF category, with a function that is uncertain. Trimming removed 7 bases from V and 5 bases from J, with 9 bases in between. The CDR3 covers 11 residues. The CDR3 loop is CARFLEETQYF. The CDR3 coding sequence is TGTGCCAGATTTTTAGAGGAGACCCAGTACTTC.

This chain joins TRBV15 and TRBJ2-1; D gene ambiguous. This CDR3 is built from 15 residues. Germline lookup yields CDR1 LNHNV and CDR2 YYDKDF (reference sequence). V gave up 2 bases and J gave up 5 bases, with 13 bases separating them. CDR3 in amino acids: CATSRRQTRNNEQFF. CDR3 nucleotide sequence: TGTGCCACCAGCAGACGCCAGACTCGAAACAATGAGCAGTTCTTC.

V usage is TRBV29-1 and J usage is TRBJ2-1, with 10 nucleotides matching TRBD1. CDR1 is SQVTM, CDR2 ANQGSEA, per germline. V trimming: 1 base; J trimming: 8 bases; junction bases outside the gene matches: 20. The CDR3 length is 19 residues. The CDR3 spells CSVEGYLKSGQGGGDEQFF. The CDR3 region has the DNA TGCAGCGTTGAAGGGTATCTAAAGAGCGGACAGGGGGGTGGCGATGAGCAGTTCTTC.